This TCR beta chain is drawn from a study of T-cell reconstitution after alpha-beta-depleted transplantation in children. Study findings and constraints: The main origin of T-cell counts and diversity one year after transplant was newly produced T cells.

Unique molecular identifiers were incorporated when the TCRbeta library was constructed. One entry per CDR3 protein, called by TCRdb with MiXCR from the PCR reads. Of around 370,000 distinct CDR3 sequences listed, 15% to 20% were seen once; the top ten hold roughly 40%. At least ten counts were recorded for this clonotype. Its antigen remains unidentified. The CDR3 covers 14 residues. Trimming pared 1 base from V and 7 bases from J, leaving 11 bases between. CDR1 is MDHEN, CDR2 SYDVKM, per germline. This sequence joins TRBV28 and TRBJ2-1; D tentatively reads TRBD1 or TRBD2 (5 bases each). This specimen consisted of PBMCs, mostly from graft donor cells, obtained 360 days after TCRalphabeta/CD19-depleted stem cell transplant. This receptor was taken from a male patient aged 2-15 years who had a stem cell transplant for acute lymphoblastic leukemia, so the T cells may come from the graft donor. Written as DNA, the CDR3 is TGTGCCAGCAGTTTATATGGGGGTGGTAATGAGCAGTTCTTC. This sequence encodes CASSLYGGGNEQFF.